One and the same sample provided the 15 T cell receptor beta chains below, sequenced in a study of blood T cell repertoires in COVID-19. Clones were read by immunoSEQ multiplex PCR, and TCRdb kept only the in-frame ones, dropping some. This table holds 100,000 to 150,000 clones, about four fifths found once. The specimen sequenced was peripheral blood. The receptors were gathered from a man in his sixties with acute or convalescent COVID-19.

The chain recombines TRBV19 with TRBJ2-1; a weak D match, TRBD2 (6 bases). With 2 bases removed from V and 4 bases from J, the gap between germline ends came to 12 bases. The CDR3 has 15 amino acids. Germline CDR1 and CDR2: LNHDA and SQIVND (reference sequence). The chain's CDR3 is CASSITGVAYNEQFF. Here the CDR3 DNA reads TGTGCCAGTAGTATAACGGGGGTGGCATACAATGAGCAGTTCTTC.

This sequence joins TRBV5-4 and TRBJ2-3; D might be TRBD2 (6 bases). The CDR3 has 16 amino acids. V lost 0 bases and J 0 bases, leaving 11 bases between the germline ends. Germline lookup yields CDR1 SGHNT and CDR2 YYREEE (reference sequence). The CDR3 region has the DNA TGTGCCAGCAGCTTGGGGAGGGCTTCTAGCACAGATACGCAGTATTTT. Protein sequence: CASSLGRASSTDTQYF.

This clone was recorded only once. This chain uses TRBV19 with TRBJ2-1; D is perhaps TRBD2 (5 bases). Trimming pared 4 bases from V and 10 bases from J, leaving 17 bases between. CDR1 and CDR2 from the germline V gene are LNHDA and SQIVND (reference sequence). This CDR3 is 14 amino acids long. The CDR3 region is CASSTTLDPEEQFF. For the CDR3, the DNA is TGTGCCAGTAGTACCACACTAGACCCCGAGGAGCAGTTCTTC.

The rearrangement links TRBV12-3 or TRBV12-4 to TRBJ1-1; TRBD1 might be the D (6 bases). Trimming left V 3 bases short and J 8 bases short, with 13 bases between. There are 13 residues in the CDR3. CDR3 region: CASSFHEQGEAFF. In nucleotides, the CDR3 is TGTGCCAGCAGTTTCCACGAACAGGGAGAAGCTTTCTTT.

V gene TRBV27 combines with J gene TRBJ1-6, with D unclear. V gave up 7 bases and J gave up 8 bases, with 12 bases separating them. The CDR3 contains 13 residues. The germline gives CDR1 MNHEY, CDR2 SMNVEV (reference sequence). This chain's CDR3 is CASTLGAYSPLHF. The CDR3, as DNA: TGTGCCAGCACCTTAGGAGCGTATTCACCCCTCCACTTT.

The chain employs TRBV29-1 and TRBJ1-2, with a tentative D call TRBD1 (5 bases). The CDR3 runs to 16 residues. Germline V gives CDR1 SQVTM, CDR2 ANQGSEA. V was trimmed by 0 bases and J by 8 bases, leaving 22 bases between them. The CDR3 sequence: CSVEDRVGRQGEGYTF. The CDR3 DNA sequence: TGCAGCGTTGAAGATCGGGTTGGACGGCAGGGTGAAGGCTACACCTTC.

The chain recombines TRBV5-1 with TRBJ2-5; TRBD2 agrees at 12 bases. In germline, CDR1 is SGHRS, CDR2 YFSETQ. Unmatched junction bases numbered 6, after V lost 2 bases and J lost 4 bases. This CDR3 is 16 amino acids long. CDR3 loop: CASSFATSGRSETQYF. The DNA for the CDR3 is TGCGCCAGCAGCTTCGCGACTAGCGGGAGATCAGAGACCCAGTACTTC.

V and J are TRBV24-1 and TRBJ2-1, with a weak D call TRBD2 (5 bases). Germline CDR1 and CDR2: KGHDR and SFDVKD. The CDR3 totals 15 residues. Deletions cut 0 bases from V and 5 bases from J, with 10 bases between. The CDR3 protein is CATSDLGSPNNEQFF. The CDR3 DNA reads TGTGCCACCAGTGATTTGGGGAGCCCCAACAATGAGCAGTTCTTC.

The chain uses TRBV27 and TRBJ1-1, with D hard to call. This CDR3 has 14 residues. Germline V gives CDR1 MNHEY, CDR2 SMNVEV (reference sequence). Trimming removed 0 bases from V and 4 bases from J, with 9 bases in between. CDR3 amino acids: CASSLSTPGTEAFF. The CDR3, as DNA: TGTGCCAGCAGTTTATCCACCCCCGGCACTGAAGCTTTCTTT.

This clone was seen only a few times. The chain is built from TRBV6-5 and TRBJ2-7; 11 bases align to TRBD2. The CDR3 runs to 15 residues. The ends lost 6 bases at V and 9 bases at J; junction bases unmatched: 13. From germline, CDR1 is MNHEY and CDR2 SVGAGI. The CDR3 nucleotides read TGTGCCAGCAGATCCCTGACTAGCGGGGTAATCGGGCAGTACTTC. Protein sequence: CASRSLTSGVIGQYF.

The CDR3 DNA is TGTGCCAGCAGCCCCGAGGACGTAGCGACCCAGTTCTTC. It translates to CASSPEDVATQFF. The chain couples TRBV7-9 to TRBJ2-1, with D maybe TRBD2 (5 bases). Germline V gene data show CDR1 as SEHNR and CDR2 as FQNEAQ (reference sequence). Between the trimmed V and J ends, which lost 5 bases and 13 bases, there was a span of 18 bases. This CDR3 spans 13 amino acids.

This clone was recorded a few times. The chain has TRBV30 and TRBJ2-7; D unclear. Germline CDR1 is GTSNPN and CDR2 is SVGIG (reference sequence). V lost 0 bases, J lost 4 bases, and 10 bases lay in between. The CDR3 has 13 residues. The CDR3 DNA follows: TGTGCCTGGAGTGTAGAGGATCCTTACGAGCAGTACTTC. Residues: CAWSVEDPYEQYF.

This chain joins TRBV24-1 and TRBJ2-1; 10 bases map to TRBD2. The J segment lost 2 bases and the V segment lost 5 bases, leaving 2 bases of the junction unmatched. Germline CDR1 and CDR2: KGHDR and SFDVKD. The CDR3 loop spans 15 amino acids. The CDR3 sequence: CATSGLAGAYNEQFF. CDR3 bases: TGTGCCACCAGTGGTCTAGCGGGAGCCTACAATGAGCAGTTCTTC.

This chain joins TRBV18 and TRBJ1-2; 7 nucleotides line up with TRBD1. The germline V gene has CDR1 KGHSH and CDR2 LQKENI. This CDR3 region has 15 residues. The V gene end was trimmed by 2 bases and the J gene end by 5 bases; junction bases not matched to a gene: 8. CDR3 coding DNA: TGTGCCAGCTCACCAGCCGCGGGGACAGAGTATGGCTACACCTTC. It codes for CASSPAAGTEYGYTF.

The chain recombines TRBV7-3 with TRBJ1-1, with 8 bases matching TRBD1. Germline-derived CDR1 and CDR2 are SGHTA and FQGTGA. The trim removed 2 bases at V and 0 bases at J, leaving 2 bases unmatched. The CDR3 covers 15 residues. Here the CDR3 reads CASSLAGGMNTEAFF. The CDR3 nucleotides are TGTGCCAGCAGCTTAGCAGGGGGCATGAACACTGAAGCTTTCTTT.